This T cell receptor beta chain was captured in a study of beta chain features in type 1 diabetes. Expressed TCRB transcripts were sequenced, since all the RNA that had been isolated was reverse transcribed. The average output of naive, central memory and regulatory T cell samples was approximately 3.8 million reads. Only in-frame clones appear in the TCRdb table, and some are missing; sequencing was by immunoSEQ multiplex PCR. The table has fewer than 400,000 clones, 7% to 9% seen once. Whole-study findings and limits: There was a moderate but significant shortening of TCRB CDR3s in all four CD4+ subsets of Type 1 diabetes patients.

Germline CDR1 ENHRY, CDR2 SYGVKD. V was cut by 10 bases and J by 3 bases, with 19 bases left in between. The CDR3 runs 14 residues. CD45RO/CCR7/CD25/CD127/CD95/CD27 staining was used to isolate CD4+ naive, central memory, regulatory and stem cell-like memory cells by sorting. This clone has only a few counts. Its specificity is not known. What was sequenced was central memory CD4+ T cells from blood. The TCR comes from a woman between 18 and 29 years old in good health. The chain is built from TRBV10-3 and TRBJ2-7, with D tentatively TRBD2 (6 bases). As DNA, the CDR3 is TGTGCCACCACCTTAGCGGAGAAGATCTACGAGCAGTACTTC. It is translated as CATTLAEKIYEQYF.